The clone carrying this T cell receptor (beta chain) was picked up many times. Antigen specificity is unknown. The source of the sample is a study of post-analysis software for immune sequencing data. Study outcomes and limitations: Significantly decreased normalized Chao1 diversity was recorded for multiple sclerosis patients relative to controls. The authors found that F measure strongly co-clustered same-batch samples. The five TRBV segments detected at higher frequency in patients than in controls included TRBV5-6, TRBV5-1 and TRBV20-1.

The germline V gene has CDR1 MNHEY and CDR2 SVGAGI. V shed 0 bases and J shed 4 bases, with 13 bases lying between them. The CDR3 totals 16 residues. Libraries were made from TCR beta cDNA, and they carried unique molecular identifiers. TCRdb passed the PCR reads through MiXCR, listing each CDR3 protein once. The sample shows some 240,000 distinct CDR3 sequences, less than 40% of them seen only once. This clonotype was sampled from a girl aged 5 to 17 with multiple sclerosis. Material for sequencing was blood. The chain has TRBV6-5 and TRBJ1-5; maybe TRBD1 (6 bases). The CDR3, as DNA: TGTGCCAGCAGTTACTCGAGGGGGGCAATGAATCAGCCCCAGCATTTT. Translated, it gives CASSYSRGAMNQPQHF.